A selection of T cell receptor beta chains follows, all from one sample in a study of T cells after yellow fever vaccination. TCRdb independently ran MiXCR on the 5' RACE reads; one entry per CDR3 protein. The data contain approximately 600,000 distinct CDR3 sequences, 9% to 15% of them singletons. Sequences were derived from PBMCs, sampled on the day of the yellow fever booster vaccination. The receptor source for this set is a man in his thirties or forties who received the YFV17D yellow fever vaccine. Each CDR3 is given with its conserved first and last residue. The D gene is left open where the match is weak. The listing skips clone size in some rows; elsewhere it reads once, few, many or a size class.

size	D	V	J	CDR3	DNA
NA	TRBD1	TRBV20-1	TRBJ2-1	CSTTGGGAEQFF	TGCAGCACGACAGGGGGAGGGGCTGAGCAGTTCTTC
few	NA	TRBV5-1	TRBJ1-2	CASSLVGPGVYGYTF	TGCGCCAGCAGCTTGGTGGGACCAGGGGTCTATGGCTACACCTTC
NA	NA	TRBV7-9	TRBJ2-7	CASSLRGGAPSEQYF	TGTGCCAGCAGCTTAAGAGGGGGGGCGCCCAGCGAGCAGTACTTC
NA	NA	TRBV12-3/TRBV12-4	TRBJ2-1	CASRNSVDNEQFF	TGTGCCAGCAGGAACAGTGTCGACAATGAGCAGTTCTTC
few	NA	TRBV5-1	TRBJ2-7	CASSPAGMINHEQYF	TGCGCCAGCAGCCCGGCGGGGATGATCAACCACGAGCAGTACTTC
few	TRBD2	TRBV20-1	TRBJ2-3	CSARRSGRSTDTQYF	TGCAGTGCTAGACGTAGCGGGCGGAGCACAGATACGCAGTATTTT
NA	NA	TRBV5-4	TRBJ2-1	CASSLELKDEQFF	TGTGCCAGCAGCTTGGAACTCAAAGATGAGCAGTTCTTC
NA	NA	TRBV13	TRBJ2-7	CASSLGARGYEQYF	TGTGCCAGCAGCTTGGGGGCAAGGGGCTACGAGCAGTACTTC
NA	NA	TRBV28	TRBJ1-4	CASSPPDEKLFF	TGTGCCAGCAGTCCCCCTGACGAAAAACTGTTTTTT
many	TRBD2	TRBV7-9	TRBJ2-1	CASSVTSGSSYNEQFF	TGTGCCAGCAGCGTAACTAGCGGGAGCTCCTACAATGAGCAGTTCTTC
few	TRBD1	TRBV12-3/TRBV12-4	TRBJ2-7	CASTPGTATYEQYF	TGTGCCAGCACTCCCGGGACAGCTACCTACGAGCAGTACTTC
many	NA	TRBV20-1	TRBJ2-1	CSAREHGGEQFF	TGCAGTGCTAGAGAACACGGCGGTGAGCAGTTCTTC
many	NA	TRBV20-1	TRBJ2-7	CSARPNPGGNYEQYF	TGCAGTGCTAGGCCAAATCCGGGGGGCAACTACGAGCAGTACTTC
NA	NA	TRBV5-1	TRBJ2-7	CASSLAQGSGEQYF	TGCGCCAGCAGCTTGGCCCAGGGTTCCGGCGAGCAGTACTTC
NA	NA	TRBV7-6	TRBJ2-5	CASSWAGASTKTQYF	TGTGCCAGCAGCTGGGCAGGGGCTAGCACAAAGACCCAGTACTTC
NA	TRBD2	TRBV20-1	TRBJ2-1	CSAQGHGGYNEQFF	TGCAGTGCGCAAGGACACGGGGGGTACAATGAGCAGTTCTTC
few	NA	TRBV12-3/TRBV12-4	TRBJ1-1	CASSNSQGGTEAFF	TGTGCCAGCAGCAATTCCCAGGGAGGCACTGAAGCTTTCTTT
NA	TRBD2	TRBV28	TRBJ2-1	CASRTAGGNSYNEQFF	TGTGCCAGCAGGACCGCGGGAGGTAACTCCTACAATGAGCAGTTCTTC
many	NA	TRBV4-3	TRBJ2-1	CASSQESYNEQFF	TGCGCCAGCAGCCAAGAGTCGTACAATGAGCAGTTCTTC
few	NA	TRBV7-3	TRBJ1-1	CASSLAQGRFTEAFF	TGTGCCAGCAGCTTGGCACAGGGTAGATTCACTGAAGCTTTCTTT
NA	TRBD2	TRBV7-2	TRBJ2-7	CASSLYSLRAGGYEQYF	TGTGCCAGCAGCTTATATTCCCTCAGGGCGGGAGGCTACGAGCAGTACTTC
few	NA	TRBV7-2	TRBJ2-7	CASSSQALSYEQYF	TGTGCCAGCAGCTCCCAGGCCCTCTCCTACGAGCAGTACTTC
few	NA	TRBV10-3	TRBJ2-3	CAIRTVLTDTQYF	TGTGCCATACGGACGGTCCTCACAGATACGCAGTATTTT
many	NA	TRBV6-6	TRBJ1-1	CASSSGLLGAFF	TGTGCCAGCAGTTCAGGCCTCCTGGGAGCTTTCTTT
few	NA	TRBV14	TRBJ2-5	CASSQSAGSQAQYF	TGTGCCAGCAGCCAATCAGCCGGCAGCCAGGCCCAGTACTTC
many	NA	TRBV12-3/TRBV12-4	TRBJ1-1	CASSFSGMNTEAFF	TGTGCCAGCAGTTTCTCGGGGATGAACACTGAAGCTTTCTTT
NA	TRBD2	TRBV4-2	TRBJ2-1	CASSQDIKREGMFF	TGTGCCAGCAGCCAAGATATAAAGCGGGAGGGTATGTTCTTC
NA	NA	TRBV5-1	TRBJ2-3	CASMYGATSTDTQYF	TGCGCCAGCATGTATGGGGCGACTAGCACAGATACGCAGTATTTT
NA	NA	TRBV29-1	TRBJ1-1	CSVEDQGRLMGAFF	TGCAGCGTTGAAGATCAGGGGCGTCTTATGGGGGCTTTCTTT
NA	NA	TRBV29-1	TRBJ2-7	CSARDRNSETYEQYF	TGCAGCGCTAGGGACCGAAACTCGGAAACTTACGAGCAGTACTTC
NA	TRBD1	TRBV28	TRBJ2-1	CASRTGNINEQFF	TGTGCCAGCAGGACAGGGAATATCAATGAGCAGTTCTTC
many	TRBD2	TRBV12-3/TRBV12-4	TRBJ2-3	CASSFSGTSTDTQYF	TGTGCCAGCAGTTTTAGCGGGACTAGCACAGATACGCAGTATTTT
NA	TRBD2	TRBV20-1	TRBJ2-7	CSARDHLAARYEQYF	TGCAGTGCTAGAGATCACCTAGCGGCGCGCTACGAGCAGTACTTC
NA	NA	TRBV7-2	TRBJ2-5	CASSRGGLWETQYF	TGTGCCAGCAGCCGCGGAGGGCTTTGGGAGACCCAGTACTTC
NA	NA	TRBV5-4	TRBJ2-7	CASSFKEGAKGYEQYF	TGTGCCAGCAGCTTTAAGGAAGGGGCAAAAGGTTACGAGCAGTACTTC
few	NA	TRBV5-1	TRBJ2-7	CASSLAGVEAYEQYF	TGCGCCAGCAGCTTGGCTGGGGTCGAAGCCTACGAGCAGTACTTC
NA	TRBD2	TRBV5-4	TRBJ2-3	CASSGGLAGGPRSDTQYF	TGTGCCAGCAGCGGGGGACTAGCGGGAGGGCCGCGTTCAGATACGCAGTATTTT
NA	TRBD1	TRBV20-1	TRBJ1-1	CSASHAGTGNTEAFF	TGCAGTGCTAGCCATGCCGGGACAGGGAACACTGAAGCTTTCTTT
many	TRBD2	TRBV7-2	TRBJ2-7	CASSTAPGLADEQYF	TGTGCCAGCAGTACTGCACCGGGACTAGCGGACGAGCAGTACTTC
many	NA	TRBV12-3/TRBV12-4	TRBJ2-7	CASSLGSYEQYF	TGCGCCAGCAGCTTGGGGTCCTACGAGCAGTACTTC
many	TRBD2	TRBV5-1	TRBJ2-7	CASSSTSGTTNYEQYF	TGCGCCAGCAGCTCAACTAGCGGGACGACTAACTACGAGCAGTACTTC
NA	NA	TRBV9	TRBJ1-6	CASSPRASSYNSPLHF	TGTGCCAGCAGCCCCAGGGCGAGCTCCTATAATTCACCCCTCCACTTT
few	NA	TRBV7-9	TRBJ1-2	CASSAILGGYGYTF	TGTGCCAGCAGCGCCATCTTGGGAGGTTATGGCTACACCTTC
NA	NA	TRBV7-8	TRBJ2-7	CASSIGIGDSRYEQYF	TGTGCCAGCAGCATAGGAATAGGGGACTCACGCTACGAGCAGTACTTC
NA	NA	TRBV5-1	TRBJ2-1	CASSEAALAYNEQFF	TGCGCCAGCAGCGAGGCAGCGCTAGCCTACAATGAGCAGTTCTTC
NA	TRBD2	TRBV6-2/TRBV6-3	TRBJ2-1	CASSYSRSGTYNEQFF	TGTGCCAGCAGTTACTCTCGTAGCGGGACCTACAATGAGCAGTTCTTC
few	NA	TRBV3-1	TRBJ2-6	CASSTKPTSGANVLTF	TGTGCCAGCAGCACTAAGCCCACCTCTGGGGCCAACGTCCTGACTTTC
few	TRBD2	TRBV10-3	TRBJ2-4	CAIRDGTSGIVGIQYF	TGTGCCATCAGAGATGGGACTAGCGGGATTGTCGGCATTCAGTACTTC
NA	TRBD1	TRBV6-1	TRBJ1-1	CASTSDRGVAEAFF	TGTGCCAGCACCTCGGACAGGGGGGTTGCTGAAGCTTTCTTT
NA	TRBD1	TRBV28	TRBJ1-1	CASSLEFDRGRRNTEAFF	TGTGCCAGCAGTTTAGAGTTCGACAGGGGGAGAAGGAACACTGAAGCTTTCTTT
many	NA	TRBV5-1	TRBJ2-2	CASSLVGNTGELFF	TGCGCCAGCAGCTTGGTGGGGAACACCGGGGAGCTGTTTTTT
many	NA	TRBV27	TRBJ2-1	CASTKGPHNEQFF	TGTGCCAGCACCAAAGGCCCCCACAATGAGCAGTTCTTC
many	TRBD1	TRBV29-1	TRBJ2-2	CSVEDTRQGAGELFF	TGCAGCGTTGAAGACACACGACAGGGGGCCGGGGAGCTGTTTTTT
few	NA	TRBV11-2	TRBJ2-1	CASSGGGNEQFF	TGTGCCAGCAGCGGAGGTGGAAATGAGCAGTTCTTC
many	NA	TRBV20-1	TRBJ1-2	CSAELKGGSYGYTF	TGCAGTGCGGAACTGAAGGGAGGATCCTATGGCTACACCTTC
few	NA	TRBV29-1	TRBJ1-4	CSVVTDNEKLFF	TGCAGCGTTGTTACTGATAATGAAAAACTGTTTTTT
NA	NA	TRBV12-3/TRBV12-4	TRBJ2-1	CACRSRSYNEQFF	TGTGCCTGTCGGAGTCGCTCCTACAATGAGCAGTTCTTC
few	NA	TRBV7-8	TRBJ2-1	CASSPVERVYNEQFF	TGTGCCAGCAGCCCCGTGGAGAGAGTTTACAATGAGCAGTTCTTC